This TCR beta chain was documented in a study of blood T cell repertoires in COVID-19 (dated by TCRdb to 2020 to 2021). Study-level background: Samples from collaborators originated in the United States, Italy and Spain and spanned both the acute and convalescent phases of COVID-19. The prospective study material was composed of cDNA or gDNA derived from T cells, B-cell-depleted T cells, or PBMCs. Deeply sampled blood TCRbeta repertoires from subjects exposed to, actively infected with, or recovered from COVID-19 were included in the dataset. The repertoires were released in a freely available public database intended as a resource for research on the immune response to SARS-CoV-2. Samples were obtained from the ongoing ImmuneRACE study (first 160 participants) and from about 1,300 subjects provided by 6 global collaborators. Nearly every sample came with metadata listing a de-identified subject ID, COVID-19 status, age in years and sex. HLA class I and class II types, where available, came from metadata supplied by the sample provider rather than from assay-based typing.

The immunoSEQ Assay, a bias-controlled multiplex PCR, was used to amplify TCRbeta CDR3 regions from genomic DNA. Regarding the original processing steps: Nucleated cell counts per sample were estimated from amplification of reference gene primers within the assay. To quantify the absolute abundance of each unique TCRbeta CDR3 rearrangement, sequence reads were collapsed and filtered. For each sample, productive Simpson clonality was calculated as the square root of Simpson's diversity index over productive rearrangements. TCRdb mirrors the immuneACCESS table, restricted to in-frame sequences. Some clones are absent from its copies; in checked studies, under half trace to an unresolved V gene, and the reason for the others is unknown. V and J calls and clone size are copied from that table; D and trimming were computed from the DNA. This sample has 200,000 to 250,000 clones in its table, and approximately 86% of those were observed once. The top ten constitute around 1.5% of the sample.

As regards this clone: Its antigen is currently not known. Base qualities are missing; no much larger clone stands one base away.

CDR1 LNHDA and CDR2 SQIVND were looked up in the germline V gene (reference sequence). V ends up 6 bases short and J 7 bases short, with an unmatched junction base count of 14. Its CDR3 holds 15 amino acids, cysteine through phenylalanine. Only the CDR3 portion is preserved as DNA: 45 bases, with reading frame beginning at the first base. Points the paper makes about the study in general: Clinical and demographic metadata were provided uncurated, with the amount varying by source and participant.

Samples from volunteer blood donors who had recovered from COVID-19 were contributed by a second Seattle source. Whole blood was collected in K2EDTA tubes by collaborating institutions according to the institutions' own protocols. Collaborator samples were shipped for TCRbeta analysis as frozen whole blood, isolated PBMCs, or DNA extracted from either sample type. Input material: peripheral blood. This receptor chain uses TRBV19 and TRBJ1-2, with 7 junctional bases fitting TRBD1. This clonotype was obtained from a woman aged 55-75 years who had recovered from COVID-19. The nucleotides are TGTGCCAGTAGAACCCGACAGGGCTGGGTCCGTGGCTACACCTTC. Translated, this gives CASRTRQGWVRGYTF.